Listed below are T cell receptor beta chains from one sample, sequenced in a study of human T cells and chemical hapten exposure. One entry per CDR3 protein, called by TCRdb with MiXCR from the RACE reads. The sample lists fewer than 100,000 distinct CDR3 sequences; 9.3% were seen once. This sample comprised whole blood, obtained in connection with sensitization to the hapten diphenylcyclopropenone (DPC). These TCRs come from a woman aged 40 to 50 with alopecia areata. Some clones in this sample may be carry-over from other donors' samples. CDR3s include the opening cysteine and the closing phenylalanine or tryptophan. A D gene is named only where the DNA matches it firmly. Part of the rows lack a size; the others show once, few, many or a class for expanded clones.

>TRBV2|TRBJ1-5|NA|NA
TGTGCCAGCAGTAATCAACAGAGTAGCAATCAGCCCCAGCATTTT
CASSNQQSSNQPQHF
>TRBV9|TRBJ2-7|NA|NA
TGTGCCAGCAGCCCCGACCCACGACCGGGATACGAGCAGTACTTC
CASSPDPRPGYEQYF
>TRBV27|TRBJ2-7|TRBD2|many
TGTGCCAGCAGTTTAGGACTAGTTAGGGTATACGAGCAGTACTTC
CASSLGLVRVYEQYF
>TRBV28|TRBJ1-4|NA|NA
TGTGCCAGCAGTCCCCCTGAAGGCTATGAAAAACTGTTTTTT
CASSPPEGYEKLFF
>TRBV6-1|TRBJ1-6|NA|NA
TGTGCCAGCAGTGGCGACAGACTTAATTCACCCCTCCACTTT
CASSGDRLNSPLHF
>TRBV27|TRBJ2-7|NA|NA
TGTGCCAGCAGTTTAGGTCCGAACTCCTACGAGCAGTACTTC
CASSLGPNSYEQYF
>TRBV30|TRBJ2-7|NA|many
TGTGCCTGGTCGGCGGCAGGGGTTGGGGAGCAGTACTTC
CAWSAAGVGEQYF
>TRBV2|TRBJ2-7|TRBD1|NA
TGTGCCAGCAGTGGGACAGGGGGAACGAGGGAGCAGTACTTC
CASSGTGGTREQYF
>TRBV20-1|TRBJ2-1|TRBD2|few
TGCAGTGCTGGAGGGGCTTTTTCTAGCGGGAATGGGAATGAGCAGTTCTTC
CSAGGAFSSGNGNEQFF
>TRBV9|TRBJ2-3|TRBD2|few
TGTGCCAGCAGCTCGGGACTAGCGGGAGGGAGCACAGATACGCAGTATTTT
CASSSGLAGGSTDTQYF
>TRBV10-3|TRBJ2-2|NA|NA
TGTGCCTCGAATGCGGGGACGATGAACACCGGGGAGCTGTTTTTT
CASNAGTMNTGELFF
>TRBV25-1|TRBJ2-2|NA|once
TGTGCCAGCAGCCACACAGGGAGCGGGCACACCGGGGAGCTGTTTTTT
CASSHTGSGHTGELFF
>TRBV6-5|TRBJ1-2|NA|few
TGTGCCAGCAGTTACGGCGGCGGCCCTAACTATGGCTACACCTTC
CASSYGGGPNYGYTF
>TRBV28|TRBJ2-2|TRBD1|few
TGTGCCAGCATAACGGGACAGGGTTGGTCCGGGGAGCTGTTTTTT
CASITGQGWSGELFF
>TRBV19|TRBJ1-5|NA|NA
TGTGCCAGTAGTATCGACCCCGCCGGATGGCCCCAGCATTTT
CASSIDPAGWPQHF
>TRBV10-3|TRBJ2-1|TRBD2|NA
TGTGCCATCAGTGGGGCCCTGGGAGGGCGCGATCCCAATGAGCAGTTCTTC
CAISGALGGRDPNEQFF
>TRBV6-1|TRBJ2-2|NA|many
TGTGCCAGCATTTGGGGTGGGCCCCAGAACACCGGGGAGCTGTTTTTT
CASIWGGPQNTGELFF
>TRBV28|TRBJ2-3|NA|NA
TGTGCCAGCCATACGAACACAGATACGCAGTATTTT
CASHTNTDTQYF
>TRBV28|TRBJ1-3|TRBD1|many
TGTGCCAGCAGTCTTGCAGGGGGCCGTGGAGCGGCCATATATTTT
CASSLAGGRGAAIYF
>TRBV10-3|TRBJ1-6|NA|few
TGTGCCATCAGTGAGTGGGGAGAGAATTCACCCCTCCACTTT
CAISEWGENSPLHF
>TRBV4-2|TRBJ2-3|TRBD2|few
TGTGCCAGCAGCTATAGGACAGCGGGAGGGCTGGATACGCAGTATTTT
CASSYRTAGGLDTQYF
>TRBV19|TRBJ1-2|NA|many
TGTGCCAGTAGTCCCTCCCGGAGTGGCTACACCTTC
CASSPSRSGYTF
>TRBV5-1|TRBJ2-1|NA|NA
TGCGCCAGCAGCTCTACTAGGTTCTATGAGCAGTTCTTC
CASSSTRFYEQFF
>TRBV7-2|TRBJ2-3|TRBD2|NA
TGTGCCAGCAGCTCCGGGACTAGCGAGCTTACGCAGTATTTT
CASSSGTSELTQYF
>TRBV6-2/TRBV6-3|TRBJ1-5|NA|few
TGTGCCAGCAGTTTCACAAATCAGCCCCAGCATTTT
CASSFTNQPQHF
>TRBV6-5|TRBJ2-7|TRBD1|NA
TGTGCCAGCAGCAACGATCCCTTAGGGGGCCTGAGCTACGAGCAGTACTTC
CASSNDPLGGLSYEQYF
>TRBV6-1|TRBJ1-5|NA|few
TGTGCCAGCAGAGAACAGGGAGGGCGGCCTAGCAATCAGCCCCAGCATTTT
CASREQGGRPSNQPQHF
>TRBV7-6|TRBJ2-7|NA|NA
TGTGCCAGCAGCGCGAACCTAGGGCAGCTCGAGCAGTACTTC
CASSANLGQLEQYF
>TRBV7-9|TRBJ2-1|NA|few
TGTGCCAGCAGCCGGGAGTTGAGCTCCTACAATGAGCAGTTCTTC
CASSRELSSYNEQFF
>TRBV7-9|TRBJ1-5|NA|few
TGTGCCAGCAGCTTAGATCTTAGCAATCAGCCCCAGCATTTT
CASSLDLSNQPQHF
>TRBV12-3/TRBV12-4|TRBJ1-1|NA|NA
TGTGCCAGCAGTGGGACCCGCCTGAACACTGAAGCTTTCTTT
CASSGTRLNTEAFF
>TRBV29-1|TRBJ2-5|NA|NA
TGCAGCGTTGACGTGACAGCCAAAGAGACCCAGTACTTC
CSVDVTAKETQYF
>TRBV7-6|TRBJ2-1|TRBD2|many
TGTGCCAGCAGCTTAGAGGCTAGCGGTCACATATACAATGAGCAGTTCTTC
CASSLEASGHIYNEQFF
>TRBV3-1|TRBJ2-1|NA|many
TGTGCCAGCAGCCAAGCCCTTGGGAGCGATGAGCAGTTCTTC
CASSQALGSDEQFF
>TRBV3-1|TRBJ2-1|NA|NA
TGTGCCAGCAGCTTAGGGGGCGGGAGCAATCAGCAGTTCTTC
CASSLGGGSNQQFF
>TRBV7-8|TRBJ2-3|NA|NA
TGTGTCAGCAGCTTAGCGGAGGTCTCTTCTAATACGCAGTATTTT
CVSSLAEVSSNTQYF
>TRBV7-2|TRBJ1-1|TRBD1|many
TGTGCCAGCAGCCATCAGGGGGCTGACACTGAAGCTTTCTTT
CASSHQGADTEAFF
>TRBV27|TRBJ2-5|TRBD1|NA
TGTGCCAGCAGTTCGCCTGGGACAGGGGGGGAGACCCAGTACTTC
CASSSPGTGGETQYF
>TRBV20-1|TRBJ2-1|NA|many
TGCAGTGCTAGAAACAGTGGAGGTGTCTTTGTGAATGAGCAGTTCTTC
CSARNSGGVFVNEQFF
>TRBV11-3|TRBJ2-2|NA|many
TGTGCCAGCAGCTTCGAGAGGGGGAACACCGGGGAGCTGTTTTTT
CASSFERGNTGELFF
>TRBV2|TRBJ2-1|NA|many
TGTGCCAGCAGTGTTTTCAATGAGCAGTTCTTC
CASSVFNEQFF
>TRBV6-6|TRBJ1-3|TRBD1|few
TGTGCCAGCAAAGACAGGGACTCTGGAAACACCATATATTTT
CASKDRDSGNTIYF
>TRBV5-4|TRBJ2-4|NA|many
TGTGCCAGCAGCACAAACGACGGGGTAGGAAACATTCAGTACTTC
CASSTNDGVGNIQYF
>TRBV3-1|TRBJ2-2|NA|many
TGTGCCAGCAGCCAAGGGGTTACCTTCCTAAAGGTGTTTTTT
CASSQGVTFLKVFF
>TRBV7-2|TRBJ2-5|NA|few
TGTGCCAGCAGCTTTTGGGGGGCATCAGAGACCCAGTACTTC
CASSFWGASETQYF
>TRBV29-1|TRBJ2-3|TRBD2|NA
TGCAGCGTTGGGGGCGAGGCGGGAGGGCCCGGAGATACGCAGTATTTT
CSVGGEAGGPGDTQYF
>TRBV7-6|TRBJ2-5|NA|few
TGTGCCAGCAGCTTAGGCGTCGGGTCCCAGTACTTC
CASSLGVGSQYF
>TRBV3-1|TRBJ2-1|TRBD2|many
TGTGCCAGCAGCCAAGAAGGCGCTAGCGGGCTCTACAATGAGCAGTTCTTC
CASSQEGASGLYNEQFF
>TRBV6-1|TRBJ1-1|NA|many
TGTGCCAGCAGTGAGTTCTACGGGAACACTGAAGCTTTCTTT
CASSEFYGNTEAFF
>TRBV29-1|TRBJ2-1|NA|few
TGCAGCGTTGGTTCCGACAGACAACTTTACAATGAGCAGTTCTTC
CSVGSDRQLYNEQFF
>TRBV4-3|TRBJ2-3|TRBD2|many
TGCGCCAGCAGCCAAGCTGGGACTAGCGGGCTAGATACGCAGTATTTT
CASSQAGTSGLDTQYF
>TRBV18|TRBJ1-4|TRBD1|few
TGTGCCAGCTCACCCGACAGGGCTGGTGAAAAACTGTTTTTT
CASSPDRAGEKLFF
>TRBV28|TRBJ1-5|TRBD1|NA
TGTGCCAGCAGTCCGGGACAGACGTGGGAGCCCCAGCATTTT
CASSPGQTWEPQHF